These 5 T cell receptor beta chains were all obtained from the same sample, sequenced in a study of blood T cells in healthy people across ages. Then a second PCR, running about 7 to 11 cycles, was carried out with a sample-barcoded 5' primer and a J-beta primer mix. A single record per CDR3 protein comes from TCRdb applying MiXCR to the 5' RACE reads. The sample holds about a million distinct CDR3 sequences; under 50% are singletons and the top ten take around 15%. The specimen sequenced was blood. The receptors shown here come from a man aged 30 to 45 in good health.

V and J are TRBV25-1 and TRBJ1-6, with D maybe TRBD1 (6 bases). This CDR3 contains 15 residues. The germline gives CDR1 MGHDK, CDR2 SYGVNS. Deletions cut 0 bases from V and 10 bases from J, with 13 bases between. CDR3 amino acids: CASSEYTQGGSPLHF. The CDR3 bases are TGTGCCAGCAGTGAATACACACAGGGAGGATCACCCCTCCACTTT.

V and J are TRBV6-1 and TRBJ2-7; TRBD2 matches 8 bases. CDR1 and CDR2 (germline): MNHNS, SASEGT. With V trimmed by 7 bases and J by 2 bases, 7 bases remained unmatched. This CDR3 has 14 residues. DNA of the CDR3: TGTGCCAGCAACGGGGGGGCCACTCCCTACGAGCAGTACTTC. This codes for CASNGGATPYEQYF.

The genes are TRBV7-2 and TRBJ2-5; D perhaps matches TRBD1 (5 bases). CDR1 is SGHTA, CDR2 FQGNSA, per germline. This CDR3 spans 14 amino acids. V lost 5 bases and J lost 4, with 14 bases in between. This CDR3 reads CASSPDRYPETQYF. DNA for the CDR3: TGTGCCAGCAGCCCCGACAGATACCCAGAGACCCAGTACTTC.

On this clonotype: Germline and junction disagree at one end, which may indicate a read error. The J gene is TRBJ1-1, the V gene TRBV5-1; D is ambiguous. The V gene's germline CDR1 is SGHRS and CDR2 YFSETQ. The CDR3 runs 14 residues. Here the CDR3 reads CASTLGRGNTEAFF. Written as DNA, the CDR3 is TGCGCCAGCACCTTGGGAAGAGGAAACACTGAAGCTTTCTTT. Full variable domain (missing parts from reference TRBV5-1 and TRBJ1-1): KAGVTQTPRYLIKTRGQQVTLSCSPISGHRSVSWYQQTPGQGLQFLFEYFSETQRNKGNFPGRFSGRQFSNSRSEMNVSTLELGDSALYLCASTLGRGNTEAFFGQGTRLTVV.

The chain joins TRBV29-1 to TRBJ1-6, with 7 bases lining up with TRBD1. V was clipped by 7 bases and J by 8 bases; unmatched bases: 5. Germline V lookup: CDR1 SQVTM, CDR2 ANQGSEA. CDR3 length equals 12 residues. CDR3 protein: CSAVQGDSPLHF. CDR3 coding DNA: TGCAGCGCAGTCCAGGGGGATTCACCCCTCCACTTT.